This T cell receptor beta chain emerged from a study of beta chain features in type 1 diabetes. General study results and limits: A cDNA-based sequencing approach could over-represent cells with high TCR expression. Naive, central memory and regulatory TCRB repertoires appeared more similar among patients than healthy donors.

The study reverse transcribed the entire isolated RNA, so it sequenced expressed TCRB transcripts. Using immunoSEQ multiplex PCR, the repertoire was profiled, and TCRdb retains in-frame clones only, with some absent. The sample consists of 400,000 to 600,000 clones, roughly 30% of them appearing once. As concerns this clone: Its target is unknown.

The TCR sequence derives from a man aged 18 to 35 in good health. Material: naive CD4+ T cells from blood.

CDR3 loop: CASSQGRASTEAFF. The CDR3 DNA sequence: TGCGCCAGCAGCCAGGGAAGAGCTTCCACTGAAGCTTTCTTT. The gene calls are TRBV4-3 and TRBJ1-1, with D uncertain. The CDR3 totals 14 residues. The V end was cut by 3 bases, the J end by 4 bases, with 12 bases between. Germline loops: CDR1 LGHNA, CDR2 YSLEER.